Reported below is one TCR beta chain. The antigen remains unidentified. Naive CD8 cells comprised CD45RO-negative, CCR7-positively selected cells, excluding terminally differentiated effector memory CD45RA+ cells. Adult donors, all healthy and HIV-negative, had no recent acute infections or vaccinations. The data originate from a study of shared clonotypes between healthy human individuals. Whole-study results and caveats: Rarefaction exposed incomplete sorted-subset sequencing despite large depth. Naive CD4 clonotypes overlapped across a few donors at roughly 5%.

The J segment lost 5 bases and the V segment lost 7 bases, leaving 5 bases of the junction unmatched. The length of the CDR3 is 13 residues. CDR1 is MDHEN, CDR2 SYDVKM, per germline. Per the authors' pipeline: Sequence data from immunoSEQ were junction-only and lacked quality scores; consequently, filtering differed. TCRdb keeps only in-frame clones here, not all; method: immunoSEQ multiplex PCR. D and trimming were read from the DNA, whereas the V and J calls and clone size are those reported in that table. The sample consists of hundreds of thousands of clones, approximately 96% of them appearing once.

Sequences were obtained from naive CD8+ T cells sorted from blood. The TCR comes from a woman younger than 45 in good health. The chain is built from TRBV28 and TRBJ2-1; TRBD2 aligns across 7 bases. CDR3 coding DNA: TGTGCCAGCACTTTGGGGGGGAACAATGAGCAGTTCTTC. It is translated as CASTLGGNNEQFF.